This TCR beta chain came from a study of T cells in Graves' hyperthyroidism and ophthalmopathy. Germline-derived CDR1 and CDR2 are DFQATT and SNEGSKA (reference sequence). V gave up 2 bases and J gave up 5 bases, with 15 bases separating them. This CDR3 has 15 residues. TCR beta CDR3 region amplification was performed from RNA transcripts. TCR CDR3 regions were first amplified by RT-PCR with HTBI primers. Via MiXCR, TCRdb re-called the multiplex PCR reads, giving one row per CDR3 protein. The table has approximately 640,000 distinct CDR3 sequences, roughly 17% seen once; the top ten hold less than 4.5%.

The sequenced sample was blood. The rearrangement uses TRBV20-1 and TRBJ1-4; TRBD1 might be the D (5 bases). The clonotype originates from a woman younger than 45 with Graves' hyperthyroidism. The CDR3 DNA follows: TGCAGTGCTAGACCCCTTGAGGGGCGGAATGAAAAACTGTTTTTT. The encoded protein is CSARPLEGRNEKLFF.